This TCR beta chain comes out of a study of CD8 T cells in Susac syndrome. Whole-study results and caveats: The study's TCR sequencing and HLA analysis covered a relatively small number of individuals, and the study acknowledged this.

About this clonotype itself: Its target is unknown.

The V gene end was trimmed by 5 bases and the J gene end by 4 bases; junction bases not matched to a gene: 3. Looked up from germline, CDR1 is DFQATT and CDR2 is SNEGSKA (reference sequence). This CDR3 spans 13 amino acids. The authors sequenced TCR beta from blood CD8+ and CD4+ T cells. It was healthy donors who served as the controls, matched for age and sex. RNA was extracted with the RNeasy kit, and a quantity of 0.5 to 1 ug was reverse transcribed using random hexamers. TCRdb processed the immunoSEQ multiplex PCR reads anew with MiXCR; each CDR3 protein has one entry. The sample gives about 47,000 distinct CDR3 sequences, nearly 95% of which show up once; approximately 0.41% is in the top ten.

J is TRBJ2-7 and V is TRBV20-1; 12 bases are shared with TRBD2. The clonotype was recovered from a human donor in good health. Sequencing used CD8+ T cells from PBMCs. CDR3 region: CSARTSGTYEQYF. CDR3 DNA sequence: TGCAGTGCTCGGACTAGCGGGACATACGAGCAGTACTTC.